Listed below are T cell receptor beta chains from one sample, sequenced in a study of blood T cell repertoires in COVID-19. Assay used: immunoSEQ multiplex PCR; TCRdb lists only in-frame clones, some missing. Counted here are 350,000 to 500,000 clones, about 88% occurring once; the ten biggest clones make up about 1.5%. The sample comprised PBMCs or T cells enriched from blood (not recorded which). The receptors here all came from a woman between 18 and 29 years old who had been exposed to COVID-19. The CDR3 runs from the conserved cysteine through the conserved F or W. The order of the fields is CDR3 length, V gene, J gene, CDR3 protein.

length: 16; V: TRBV4-2; J: TRBJ2-3; CDR3: CASSQDQASGGDTQYF
length: 15; V: TRBV28; J: TRBJ1-1; CDR3: CASSNLGQVNTEAFF
length: 17; V: TRBV4-2; J: TRBJ2-1; CDR3: CASSQDLRQYMGNEQFF
length: 15; V: TRBV27; J: TRBJ1-1; CDR3: CASSKSGHLNTEAFF
length: 13; V: TRBV4-1; J: TRBJ1-4; CDR3: CASSRGGFEKLFF
length: 16; V: TRBV7-8; J: TRBJ2-2; CDR3: CASTLPGGGVTGELFF
length: 14; V: TRBV18; J: TRBJ2-7; CDR3: CASSPGQGAYEQYF
length: 13; V: TRBV18; J: TRBJ2-3; CDR3: CASCPTVIDTQYF
length: 12; V: TRBV5-5; J: TRBJ2-7; CDR3: CASSLGVYEQYF
length: 13; V: TRBV12-3/TRBV12-4; J: TRBJ2-7; CDR3: CASRDRGRWEQYF
length: 15; V: TRBV7-9; J: TRBJ2-7; CDR3: CASSLDRARGDEQYF
length: 16; V: TRBV3-1/TRBV3-2; J: TRBJ2-7; CDR3: CASSQGPSGQGYEQYF
length: 16; V: TRBV6-2/TRBV6-3; J: TRBJ2-3; CDR3: CASSYSPGASTDTQYF
length: 14; V: TRBV5-1; J: TRBJ2-7; CDR3: CASRTPGQGNEQYF
length: 13; V: TRBV25-1; J: TRBJ1-4; CDR3: CASSEVTREKLFF
length: 15; V: TRBV5-5; J: TRBJ1-5; CDR3: CASSLTTGVNQPQHF
length: 14; V: TRBV6-6; J: TRBJ2-7; CDR3: CASSYSSGTYEQYF
length: 12; V: TRBV5-6; J: TRBJ2-5; CDR3: CASSSLEETQYF
length: 15; V: TRBV28; J: TRBJ1-6; CDR3: CASSPTGSANSPLHF
length: 13; V: TRBV6-5; J: TRBJ2-7; CDR3: CASSWEGLYEQYF
length: 16; V: TRBV19; J: TRBJ1-5; CDR3: CASSAPFRGGNQPQHF
length: 15; V: TRBV7-3; J: TRBJ2-3; CDR3: CASSALAGGADTQYF
length: 17; V: TRBV13; J: TRBJ2-7; CDR3: CASSSGLAGAHSYEQYF
length: 16; V: TRBV7-6; J: TRBJ2-7; CDR3: CASSLALGQGGYEQYF
length: 18; V: TRBV4-2; J: TRBJ1-2; CDR3: CASSQDRQGASFNYGYTF
length: 14; V: TRBV4-1; J: TRBJ1-1; CDR3: CASSRPGGNTEAFF
length: 14; V: TRBV5-6; J: TRBJ2-7; CDR3: CASRRRGSRYEQYF
length: 15; V: TRBV28; J: TRBJ1-1; CDR3: CASSFTGREPTEAFF
length: 13; V: TRBV21-1; J: TRBJ2-7; CDR3: CASSGDRDYEQYF
length: 10; V: TRBV12-3/TRBV12-4; J: TRBJ2-2; CDR3: CASAVGELFF
length: 15; V: TRBV19; J: TRBJ2-7; CDR3: CATLSGGQPPYEQYF
length: 12; V: TRBV28; J: TRBJ1-1; CDR3: CASTRNNAEAFF
length: 15; V: TRBV27; J: TRBJ2-3; CDR3: CASSFTGYSTDTQYF
length: 15; V: TRBV4-1; J: TRBJ2-5; CDR3: CASSQDPSGVWTQYF
length: 15; V: TRBV6-5; J: TRBJ2-7; CDR3: CASSYRIGGGYEQYF
length: 13; V: TRBV18; J: TRBJ2-4; CDR3: CASSPRQGDIQYF
length: 18; V: TRBV28; J: TRBJ1-2; CDR3: CASSPPGQGARFNYGYTF
length: 15; V: TRBV4-1; J: TRBJ2-7; CDR3: CASSPLAGPSYEQYF
length: 13; V: TRBV6-5; J: TRBJ1-2; CDR3: CASSYGRVDGYTF
length: 15; V: TRBV24-1; J: TRBJ2-3; CDR3: CATSRLVRGTDTQYF
length: 15; V: TRBV27; J: TRBJ2-2; CDR3: CASRQSGGNTGELFF
length: 15; V: TRBV11-2; J: TRBJ2-7; CDR3: CASSSGSGSTYEQYF
length: 16; V: TRBV5-1; J: TRBJ2-3; CDR3: CASSLGLSGRADTQYF